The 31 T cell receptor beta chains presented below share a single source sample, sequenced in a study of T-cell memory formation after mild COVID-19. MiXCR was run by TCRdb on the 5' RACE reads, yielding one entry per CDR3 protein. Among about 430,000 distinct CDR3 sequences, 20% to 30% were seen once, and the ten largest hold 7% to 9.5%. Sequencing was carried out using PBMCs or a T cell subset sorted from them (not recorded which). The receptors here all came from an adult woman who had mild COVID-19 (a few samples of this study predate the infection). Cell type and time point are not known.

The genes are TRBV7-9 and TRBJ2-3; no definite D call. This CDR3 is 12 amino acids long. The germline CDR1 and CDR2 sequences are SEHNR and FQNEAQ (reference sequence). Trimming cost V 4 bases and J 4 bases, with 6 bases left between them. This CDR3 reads CASSSDADTQYF. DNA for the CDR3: TGTGCCAGCAGCTCCGATGCAGATACGCAGTATTTT.

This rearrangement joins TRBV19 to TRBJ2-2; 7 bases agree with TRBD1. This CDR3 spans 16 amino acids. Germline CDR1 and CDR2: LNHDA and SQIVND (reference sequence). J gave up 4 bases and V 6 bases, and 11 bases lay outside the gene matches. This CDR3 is CASRTNRDSLTGELFF. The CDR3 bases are TGTGCCAGTAGAACTAATCGGGACAGTCTCACCGGGGAGCTGTTTTTT.

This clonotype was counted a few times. CDR3 region: CASSMLPGQINEKLFF. Here the CDR3 DNA reads TGTGCCAGTAGTATGCTCCCGGGACAGATTAATGAAAAACTGTTTTTT. The chain employs TRBV19 and TRBJ1-4; 7 nucleotides align to TRBD1. V was clipped by 3 bases and J by 4 bases; unmatched bases: 8. Germline V gene lookup returns CDR1 LNHDA and CDR2 SQIVND (reference sequence). This CDR3 contains 16 residues. Together with reference TRBV19 and TRBJ1-4, the CDR3 gives the full variable domain: DGGITQSPKYLFRKEGQNVTLSCEQNLNHDAMYWYRQDPGQGLRLIYYSQIVNDFQKGDIAEGYSVSREKKESFPLTVTSAQKNPTAFYLCASSMLPGQINEKLFFGSGTQLSVL.

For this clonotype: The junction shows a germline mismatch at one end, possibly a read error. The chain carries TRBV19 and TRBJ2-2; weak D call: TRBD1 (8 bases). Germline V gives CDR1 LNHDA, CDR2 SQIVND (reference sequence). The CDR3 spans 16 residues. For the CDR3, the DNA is TGTGCCAGTAGTGGAACCGGGAGGACAGGGACCGGGGAGCTTTTTTTT. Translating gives CASSGTGRTGTGELFF.

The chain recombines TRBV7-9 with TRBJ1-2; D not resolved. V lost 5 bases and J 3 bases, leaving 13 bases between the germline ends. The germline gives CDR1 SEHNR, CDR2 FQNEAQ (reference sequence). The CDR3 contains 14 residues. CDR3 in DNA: TGTGCCAGCAGCCTGGCTAGCGGACACTATGGCTACACCTTC. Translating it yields CASSLASGHYGYTF.

The CDR3 sequence: CASGGIGGNEQFF. DNA for the CDR3: TGTGCCAGCGGGGGGATAGGGGGCAATGAGCAGTTCTTC. V is TRBV5-4 and J is TRBJ2-1; the D call may be TRBD1 or TRBD2 (6 bases each). V was pared by 7 bases and J by 6 bases, with 14 bases between. Germline V gene data show CDR1 as SGHNT and CDR2 as YYREEE (reference sequence). This CDR3 is built from 13 residues.

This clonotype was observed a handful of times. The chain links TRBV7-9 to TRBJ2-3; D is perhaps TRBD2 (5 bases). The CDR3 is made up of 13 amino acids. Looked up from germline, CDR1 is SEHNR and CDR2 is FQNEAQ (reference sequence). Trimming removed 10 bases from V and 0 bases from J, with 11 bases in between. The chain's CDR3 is CATTRTSTDTQYF. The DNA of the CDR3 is TGTGCCACCACTAGAACTAGCACAGATACGCAGTATTTT. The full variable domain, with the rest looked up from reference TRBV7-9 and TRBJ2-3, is DTGVSQNPRHKITKRGQNVTFRCDPISEHNRLYWYRQTLGQGPEFLTYFQNEAQLEKSRLLSDRFSAERPKGSFSTLEIQRTEQGDSAMYLCATTRTSTDTQYFGPGTRLTVL.

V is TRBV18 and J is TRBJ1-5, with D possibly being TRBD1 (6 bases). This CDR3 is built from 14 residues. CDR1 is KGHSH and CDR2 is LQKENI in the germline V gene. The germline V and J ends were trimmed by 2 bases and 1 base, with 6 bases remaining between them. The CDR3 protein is CASSPGQSNQPQHF. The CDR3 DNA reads TGTGCCAGCTCACCAGGACAGAGCAATCAGCCCCAGCATTTT.

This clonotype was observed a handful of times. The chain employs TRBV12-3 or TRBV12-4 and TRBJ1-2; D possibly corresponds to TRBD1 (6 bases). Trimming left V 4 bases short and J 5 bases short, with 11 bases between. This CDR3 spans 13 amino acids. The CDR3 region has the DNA TGTGCCAGCAGTTGGGGGGGGGCTTATGGCTACACCTTC. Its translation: CASSWGGAYGYTF.

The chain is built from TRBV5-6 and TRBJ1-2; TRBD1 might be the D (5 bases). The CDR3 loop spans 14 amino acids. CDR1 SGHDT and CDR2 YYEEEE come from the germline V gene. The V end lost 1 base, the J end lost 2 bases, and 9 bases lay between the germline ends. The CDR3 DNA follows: TGTGCCAGCAGCTTGATCGACAGCAACTATGGCTACACCTTC. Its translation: CASSLIDSNYGYTF.

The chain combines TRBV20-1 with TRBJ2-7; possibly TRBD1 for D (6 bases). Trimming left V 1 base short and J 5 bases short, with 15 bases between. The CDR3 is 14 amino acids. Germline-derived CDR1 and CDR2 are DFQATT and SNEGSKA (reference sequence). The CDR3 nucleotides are TGCAGTGCTAGAGGAACGGGACACCCGAACGAGCAGTACTTC. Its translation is CSARGTGHPNEQYF.

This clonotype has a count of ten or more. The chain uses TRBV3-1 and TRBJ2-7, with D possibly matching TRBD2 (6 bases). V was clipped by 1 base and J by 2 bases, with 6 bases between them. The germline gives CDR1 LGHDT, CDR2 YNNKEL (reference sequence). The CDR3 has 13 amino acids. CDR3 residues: CASSQGGAYEQYF. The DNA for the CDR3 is TGTGCCAGCAGCCAAGGGGGGGCCTACGAGCAGTACTTC.

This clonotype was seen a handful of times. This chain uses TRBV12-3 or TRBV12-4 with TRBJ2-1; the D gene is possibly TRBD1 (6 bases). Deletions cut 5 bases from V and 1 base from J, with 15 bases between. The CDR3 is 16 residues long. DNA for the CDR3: TGTGCCAGCAGTCAGGGGATCAGGGAATCCTACAATGAGCAGTTCTTC. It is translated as CASSQGIRESYNEQFF.

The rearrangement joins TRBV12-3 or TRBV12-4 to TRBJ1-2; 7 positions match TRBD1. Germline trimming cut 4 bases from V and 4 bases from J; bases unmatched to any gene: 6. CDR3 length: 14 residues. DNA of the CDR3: TGTGCCAGCAGTTACCGGACAGGTCCCTATGGCTACACCTTC. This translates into CASSYRTGPYGYTF.

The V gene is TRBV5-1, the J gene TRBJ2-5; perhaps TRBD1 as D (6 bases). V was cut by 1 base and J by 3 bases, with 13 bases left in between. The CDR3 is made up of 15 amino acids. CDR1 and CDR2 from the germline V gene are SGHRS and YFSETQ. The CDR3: CASSLLGTSEETQYF. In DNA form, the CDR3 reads TGCGCCAGCAGCTTGTTGGGGACAAGTGAAGAGACCCAGTACTTC. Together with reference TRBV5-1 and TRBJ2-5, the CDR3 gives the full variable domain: KAGVTQTPRYLIKTRGQQVTLSCSPISGHRSVSWYQQTPGQGLQFLFEYFSETQRNKGNFPGRFSGRQFSNSRSEMNVSTLELGDSALYLCASSLLGTSEETQYFGPGTRLLVL.

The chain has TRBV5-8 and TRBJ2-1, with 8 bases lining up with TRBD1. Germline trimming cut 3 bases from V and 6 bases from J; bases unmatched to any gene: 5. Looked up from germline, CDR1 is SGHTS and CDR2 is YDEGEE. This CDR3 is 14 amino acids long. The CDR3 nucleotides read TGTGCCAGCAGCTCACTCGACAGGGGCAATGAGCAGTTCTTC. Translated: CASSSLDRGNEQFF.

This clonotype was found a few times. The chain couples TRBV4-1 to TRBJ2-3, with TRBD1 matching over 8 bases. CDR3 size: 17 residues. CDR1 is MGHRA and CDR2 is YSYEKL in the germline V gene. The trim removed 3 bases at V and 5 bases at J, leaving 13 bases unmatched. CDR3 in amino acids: CASSQKPGTGREDTQYF. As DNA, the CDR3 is TGCGCCAGCAGCCAGAAACCCGGGACAGGTCGTGAAGATACGCAGTATTTT.

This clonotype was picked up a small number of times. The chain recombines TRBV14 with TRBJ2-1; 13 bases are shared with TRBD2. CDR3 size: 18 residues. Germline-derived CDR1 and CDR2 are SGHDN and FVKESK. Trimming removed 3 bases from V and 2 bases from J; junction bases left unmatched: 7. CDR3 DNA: TGTGCCAGCAGCCATGGACTAGCGGGAGTCCCAGCCTACAATGAGCAGTTCTTC. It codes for CASSHGLAGVPAYNEQFF.

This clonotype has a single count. The CDR3 DNA reads as TGTGCCAGCAGCGCGGACAGAAACAATGAGCAGTTCTTC. Protein product: CASSADRNNEQFF. This rearrangement joins TRBV7-3 to TRBJ2-1, with D possibly matching TRBD1 (6 bases). Germline V lookup: CDR1 SGHTA, CDR2 FQGTGA. The CDR3 has 13 amino acids. V lost 5 bases and J lost 5, with 10 bases in between.

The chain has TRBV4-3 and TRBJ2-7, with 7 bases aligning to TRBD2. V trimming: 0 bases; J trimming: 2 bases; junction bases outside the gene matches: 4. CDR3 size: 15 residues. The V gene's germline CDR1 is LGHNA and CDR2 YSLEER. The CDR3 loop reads CASSQEGEGPYEQYF. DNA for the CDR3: TGCGCCAGCAGCCAAGAGGGGGAGGGCCCCTACGAGCAGTACTTC.

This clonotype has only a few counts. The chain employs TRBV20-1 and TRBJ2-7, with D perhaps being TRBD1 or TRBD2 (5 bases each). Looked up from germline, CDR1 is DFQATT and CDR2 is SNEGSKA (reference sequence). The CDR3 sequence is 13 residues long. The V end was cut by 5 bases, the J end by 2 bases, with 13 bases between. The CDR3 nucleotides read TGCAGTGCTCCCCCTCAGGGAGCCTACGAGCAGTACTTC. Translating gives CSAPPQGAYEQYF.

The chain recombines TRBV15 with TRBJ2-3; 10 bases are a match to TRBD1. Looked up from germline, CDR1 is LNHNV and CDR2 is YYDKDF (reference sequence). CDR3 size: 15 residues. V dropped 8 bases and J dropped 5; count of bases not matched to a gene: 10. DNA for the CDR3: TGTGCCACCGCCGAAGGGACAGGGGACGTAGATACGCAGTATTTT. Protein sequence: CATAEGTGDVDTQYF.

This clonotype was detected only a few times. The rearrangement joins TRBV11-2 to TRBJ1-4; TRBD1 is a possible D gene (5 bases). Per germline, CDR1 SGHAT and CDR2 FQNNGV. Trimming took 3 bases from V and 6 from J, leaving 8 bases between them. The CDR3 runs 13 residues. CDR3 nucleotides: TGTGCCAGCAGCTTCGGGGGGGATGAAAAACTGTTTTTT. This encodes CASSFGGDEKLFF.

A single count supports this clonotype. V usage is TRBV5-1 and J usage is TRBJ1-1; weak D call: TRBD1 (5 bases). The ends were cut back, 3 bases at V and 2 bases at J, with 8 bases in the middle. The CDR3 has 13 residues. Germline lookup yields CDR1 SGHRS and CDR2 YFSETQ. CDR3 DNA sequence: TGCGCCAGCAGCTACCGGGACAACACTGAAGCTTTCTTT. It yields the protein CASSYRDNTEAFF.

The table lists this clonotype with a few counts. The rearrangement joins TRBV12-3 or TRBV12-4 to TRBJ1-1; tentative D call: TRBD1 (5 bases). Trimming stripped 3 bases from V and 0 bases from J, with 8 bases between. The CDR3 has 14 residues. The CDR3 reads CASSLRTMNTEAFF. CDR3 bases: TGTGCCAGCAGTTTGCGGACAATGAACACTGAAGCTTTCTTT.

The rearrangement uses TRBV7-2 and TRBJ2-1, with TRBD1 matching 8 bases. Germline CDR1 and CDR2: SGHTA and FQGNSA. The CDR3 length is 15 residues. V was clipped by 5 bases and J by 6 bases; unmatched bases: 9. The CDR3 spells CASSPWTGLPNEQFF. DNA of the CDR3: TGTGCCAGCAGCCCGTGGACAGGGCTCCCCAATGAGCAGTTCTTC.

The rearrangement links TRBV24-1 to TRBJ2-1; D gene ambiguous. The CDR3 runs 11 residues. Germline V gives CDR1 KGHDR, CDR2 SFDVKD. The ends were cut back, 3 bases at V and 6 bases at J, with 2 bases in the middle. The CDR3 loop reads CATSDSNEQFF. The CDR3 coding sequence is TGTGCCACCAGTGATAGCAATGAGCAGTTCTTC.

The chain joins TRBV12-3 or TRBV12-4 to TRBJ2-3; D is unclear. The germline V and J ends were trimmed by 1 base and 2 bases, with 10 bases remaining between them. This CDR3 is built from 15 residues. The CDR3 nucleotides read TGTGCCAGCAGTTTAGGCCTCACTGCCACAGATACGCAGTATTTT. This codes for CASSLGLTATDTQYF.

The CDR3 region is CSVEGGRNIQYF. The CDR3 DNA is TGCAGCGTTGAAGGGGGACGAAACATTCAGTACTTC. The rearrangement joins TRBV29-1 to TRBJ2-4; D may correspond to TRBD1 or TRBD2 (5 bases each). The V gene's germline CDR1 is SQVTM and CDR2 ANQGSEA. The CDR3 is made up of 12 amino acids. The V end lost 1 base, the J end lost 6 bases, and 7 bases lay between the germline ends.

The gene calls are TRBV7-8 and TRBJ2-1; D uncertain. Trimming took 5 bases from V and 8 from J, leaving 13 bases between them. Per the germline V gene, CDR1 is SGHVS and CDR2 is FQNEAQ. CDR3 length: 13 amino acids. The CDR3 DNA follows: TGTGCCAGCAGCCGCACGACCGAAGATGAGCAGTTCTTC. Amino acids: CASSRTTEDEQFF.

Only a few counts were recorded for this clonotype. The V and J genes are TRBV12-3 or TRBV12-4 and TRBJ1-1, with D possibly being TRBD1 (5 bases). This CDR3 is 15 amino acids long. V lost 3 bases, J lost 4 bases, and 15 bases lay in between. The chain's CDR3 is CASSFSRNQGTEAFF. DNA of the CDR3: TGTGCCAGCAGTTTCTCGAGAAATCAGGGCACTGAAGCTTTCTTT.